Each of the 22 T cell receptor beta chains below was sequenced from the same sample in a study of blood T cell repertoires in COVID-19. The table came from immunoSEQ multiplex PCR; TCRdb's copy has only in-frame clones and leaves some out. Found here are around 250,000 clones, about 82% of them singletons; the top ten hold 5.5% to 6%. Sequenced sample: peripheral blood. The receptors come from a woman aged 80 or over with COVID-19, enrolled during active disease.

The chain carries TRBV11-2 and TRBJ2-3; TRBD2 aligns across 11 bases. The CDR3 covers 17 residues. Germline CDR1 SGHAT, CDR2 FQNNGV. After removal of 5 bases from V and 9 bases from J, the junction contained 16 bases not matched to a gene. The CDR3 is CASSPGGVAGGLSTQYF. CDR3 DNA sequence: TGTGCCAGCAGCCCAGGGGGCGTAGCGGGGGGGCTTTCGACGCAGTATTTT.

V gene TRBV5-1 combines with J gene TRBJ1-1; tentative D call: TRBD1 (6 bases). V was cut by 4 bases and J by 5 bases, with 21 bases left in between. The CDR3 is 16 amino acids. The germline V gene encodes CDR1 SGHRS and CDR2 YFSETQ. CDR3 region: CASSPFRQAGGTEAFF. The CDR3 region has the DNA TGCGCCAGCAGCCCTTTCCGACAGGCCGGTGGGACTGAAGCTTTCTTT.

The CDR3 here is CASSHRTDRTGEKLFF. CDR3 DNA: TGCGCCAGCAGCCACCGTACGGACAGGACGGGGGAAAAACTGTTTTTT. This chain uses TRBV4-1 with TRBJ1-4; 7 nucleotides match TRBD1. The junction had 12 bases not matched to a gene; V was cut back by 3 bases and J by 8 bases. The CDR3 is 16 amino acids. Germline CDR1 reads MGHRA; CDR2 reads YSYEKL.

This chain links TRBV7-2 with TRBJ2-2; D not resolved. Germline V gene sequence: CDR1 SGHTA, CDR2 FQGNSA. This CDR3 comprises 14 residues. The V and J ends lost 6 bases and 5 bases respectively, with 13 bases between them. CDR3 nucleotides: TGTGCCAGCAGTAAGACGAGGTTGACCGGGGAGCTGTTTTTT. Its translation is CASSKTRLTGELFF.

The rearrangement joins TRBV28 to TRBJ1-6, with 7 positions matching TRBD1. The germline gives CDR1 MDHEN, CDR2 SYDVKM. The CDR3 is 14 residues long. J lost 5 bases, V lost 5 bases, and 3 bases had no gene match. CDR3: CASSLGTDNSPLHF. CDR3 DNA: TGTGCCAGCAGTCTAGGGACAGATAATTCACCCCTCCACTTT.

The CDR3 DNA sequence: TGTGCCAGTAGGCAAACCGGGACAGGGAAAGAGACCCAGTACTTC. Its translation is CASRQTGTGKETQYF. The chain links TRBV19 to TRBJ2-5; 9 bases fit TRBD1. The CDR3 extends over 15 amino acids. V gave up 6 bases and J gave up 3 bases; unmatched junction bases: 8. Germline values: CDR1 LNHDA, CDR2 SQIVND (reference sequence).

This chain connects TRBV5-5 to TRBJ2-2, with D perhaps matching TRBD1 (6 bases). The CDR3 sequence is 14 residues long. CDR1 is SGHKS, CDR2 YYEKEE, per germline (reference sequence). V was cut by 8 bases and J by 4 bases, with 15 bases left in between. The CDR3 loop is CASIQGMGTGELFF. DNA of the CDR3: TGTGCCAGTATACAGGGAATGGGCACCGGGGAGCTGTTTTTT.

A single count supports this clone. The chain links TRBV7-9 to TRBJ2-5; D remains ambiguous. The V and J ends lost 4 bases and 1 base respectively, with 19 bases between them. Germline-derived CDR1 and CDR2 are SEHNR and FQNEAQ (reference sequence). The CDR3 sequence is 17 residues long. This CDR3 reads CASSSKARPHFQETQYF. CDR3 coding DNA: TGTGCCAGCAGCTCCAAGGCTAGACCTCACTTCCAAGAGACCCAGTACTTC.

This chain joins TRBV6-5 and TRBJ1-5; D unresolved. Looked up from germline, CDR1 is MNHEY and CDR2 is SVGAGI. V gave up 11 bases and J gave up 0 bases, with 8 bases separating them. The CDR3 covers 12 residues. In nucleotides, the CDR3 is TGTGCCGTAGAGAATAGCAATCAGCCCCAGCATTTT. It translates to CAVENSNQPQHF.

The rearrangement joins TRBV28 to TRBJ1-5, with 7 bases lining up with TRBD1. Germline trimming cut 5 bases from V and 4 bases from J; bases unmatched to any gene: 8. The CDR3 has 15 residues. Looked up from germline, CDR1 is MDHEN and CDR2 is SYDVKM. The CDR3 sequence: CASSLTGQKNQPQHF. CDR3 nucleotides: TGTGCCAGCAGTCTCACGGGACAGAAGAATCAGCCCCAGCATTTT.

The chain combines TRBV20-1 with TRBJ1-1; D gene uncertain. The V gene's germline CDR1 is DFQATT and CDR2 SNEGSKA (reference sequence). Trimming left V 3 bases short and J 1 base short, with 9 bases between. The CDR3 spans 13 residues. The CDR3 DNA follows: TGCAGTGCTAGTATAAGGAGGAACACTGAAGCTTTCTTT. As protein: CSASIRRNTEAFF.

The chain uses TRBV2 and TRBJ1-6; 10 nucleotides match TRBD1. Germline CDR1 and CDR2: SNHLY and FYNNEI. The ends lost 5 bases at V and 7 bases at J; junction bases unmatched: 8. The CDR3 sequence is 16 residues long. CDR3 residues: CASSFRDRGLNSPLHF. The CDR3 DNA sequence: TGTGCCAGCAGTTTCCGGGACAGGGGACTAAATTCACCCCTCCACTTT. Full variable domain (outside the CDR3, taken from reference TRBV2 and TRBJ1-6): EPEVTQTPSHQVTQMGQEVILRCVPISNHLYFYWYRQILGQKVEFLVSFYNNEISEKSEIFDDQFSVERPDGSNFTLKIRSTKLEDSAMYFCASSFRDRGLNSPLHFGNGTRLTVT.

This chain links TRBV5-1 with TRBJ1-1; TRBD1 is a possible D gene (6 bases). V dropped 1 base and J dropped 4 bases, with 20 bases sitting between them. This CDR3 contains 17 residues. CDR1 is SGHRS, CDR2 YFSETQ, per germline. CDR3 coding DNA: TGCGCCAGCAGCTTGTCCAAGGGGACACTCGCACCCACTGAAGCTTTCTTT. This translates into CASSLSKGTLAPTEAFF.

The V and J genes are TRBV7-2 and TRBJ2-5; TRBD2 is a possible D gene (7 bases). Trimming pared 3 bases from V and 5 bases from J, leaving 13 bases between. Germline V lookup: CDR1 SGHTA, CDR2 FQGNSA. The CDR3 has 14 amino acids. The CDR3 bases are TGTGCCAGCAGCTTTCGGGGGGCGGGGGAGACCCAGTACTTC. Protein: CASSFRGAGETQYF.

The chain carries TRBV19 and TRBJ2-7; 13 bases match TRBD2. V trimming: 3 bases; J trimming: 0 bases; junction bases outside the gene matches: 11. The germline gives CDR1 LNHDA, CDR2 SQIVND (reference sequence). The length of the CDR3 is 19 residues. CDR3 nucleotide sequence: TGTGCCAGTAGTATTGGGCTGACTAGCGGGGGGTTCAGCTCCTACGAGCAGTACTTC. Protein sequence: CASSIGLTSGGFSSYEQYF.

The J gene is TRBJ2-3, the V gene TRBV10-3; possible D gene TRBD2, 6 bases. V lost 11 bases and J 3 bases, leaving 21 bases between the germline ends. Germline V gene sequence: CDR1 ENHRY, CDR2 SYGVKD. This CDR3 contains 15 residues. The DNA of the CDR3 is TGTGCCTCCGGTAAAGGGACTGCCGTTACAGATACGCAGTATTTT. Translated, it gives CASGKGTAVTDTQYF.

The V gene is TRBV18, the J gene TRBJ1-5, with a weak D call TRBD1 (6 bases). This CDR3 is built from 14 residues. The V end lost 5 bases, the J end lost 5 bases, and 13 bases lay between the germline ends. From germline, CDR1 is KGHSH and CDR2 LQKENI. The DNA of the CDR3 is TGTGCCAGCTCAATAGGGGGAACCTATCAGCCCCAGCATTTT. It encodes CASSIGGTYQPQHF.

This clone has a single count. V and J are TRBV5-1 and TRBJ2-3; D perhaps matches TRBD2 (5 bases). Per the germline V gene, CDR1 is SGHRS and CDR2 is YFSETQ. The CDR3 extends over 14 amino acids. V was trimmed by 5 bases and J by 2 bases, leaving 12 bases between them. In DNA, the CDR3 is TGCGCCAGCAGGTCGACCGGGATCACAGATACGCAGTATTTT. This translates into CASRSTGITDTQYF.

The chain joins TRBV7-9 to TRBJ2-3; 7 bases fit TRBD2. This CDR3 contains 15 residues. Germline V CDR1 and CDR2: SEHNR, FQNEAQ (reference sequence). V lost 1 base, J lost 6 bases, and 7 bases stayed unmatched. CDR3 nucleotides: TGTGCCAGCAGCTTAGGAAGCGGGCGGGGGGATACGCAGTATTTT. It translates to CASSLGSGRGDTQYF.

The chain uses TRBV19 and TRBJ1-2, with 9 bases that match TRBD1. Trimming took 10 bases from V and 0 from J; bases not matched to a gene: 12. Germline CDR1 reads LNHDA; CDR2 reads SQIVND (reference sequence). The CDR3 is 16 residues long. This chain's CDR3 is CATRQGGTTTNYGYTF. CDR3 sequence (DNA): TGTGCCACGCGACAGGGGGGAACAACGACTAACTATGGCTACACCTTC.

The chain links TRBV5-4 to TRBJ2-3; the D gene is possibly TRBD1 (5 bases). V was pared by 2 bases and J by 2 bases, with 15 bases between. The CDR3 covers 16 residues. CDR1 SGHNT and CDR2 YYREEE come from the germline V gene (reference sequence). The CDR3 region is CASSFAGFSVTDTQYF. DNA for the CDR3: TGTGCCAGCAGCTTTGCAGGGTTTTCGGTCACAGATACGCAGTATTTT.

This chain connects TRBV27 to TRBJ2-2; D might be TRBD2 (7 bases). The length of the CDR3 is 17 residues. Deletions cut 2 bases from V and 5 bases from J, with 18 bases between. Germline lookup yields CDR1 MNHEY and CDR2 SMNVEV (reference sequence). As DNA, the CDR3 is TGTGCCAGCAGTTTACGGGGGGCAACCTCGCTGACCGGGGAGCTGTTTTTT. Protein product: CASSLRGATSLTGELFF.